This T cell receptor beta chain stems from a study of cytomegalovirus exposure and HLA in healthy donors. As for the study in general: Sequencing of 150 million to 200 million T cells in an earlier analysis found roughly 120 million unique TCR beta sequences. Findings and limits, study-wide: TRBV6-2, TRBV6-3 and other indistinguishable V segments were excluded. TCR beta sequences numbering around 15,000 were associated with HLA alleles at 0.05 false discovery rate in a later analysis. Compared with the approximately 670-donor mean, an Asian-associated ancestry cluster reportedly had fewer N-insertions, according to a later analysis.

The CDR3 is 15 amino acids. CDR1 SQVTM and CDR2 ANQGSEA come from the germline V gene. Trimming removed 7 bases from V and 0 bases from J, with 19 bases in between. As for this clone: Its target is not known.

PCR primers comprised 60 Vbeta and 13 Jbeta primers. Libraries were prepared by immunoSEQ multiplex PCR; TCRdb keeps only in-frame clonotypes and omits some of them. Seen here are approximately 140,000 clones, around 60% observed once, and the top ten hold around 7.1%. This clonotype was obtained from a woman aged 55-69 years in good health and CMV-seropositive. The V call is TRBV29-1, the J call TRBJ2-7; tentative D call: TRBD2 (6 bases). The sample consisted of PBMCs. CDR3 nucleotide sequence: TGCAGCGGACGAGGCGACCGGGGGAGCTCCTACGAGCAGTACTTC. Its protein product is CSGRGDRGSSYEQYF.